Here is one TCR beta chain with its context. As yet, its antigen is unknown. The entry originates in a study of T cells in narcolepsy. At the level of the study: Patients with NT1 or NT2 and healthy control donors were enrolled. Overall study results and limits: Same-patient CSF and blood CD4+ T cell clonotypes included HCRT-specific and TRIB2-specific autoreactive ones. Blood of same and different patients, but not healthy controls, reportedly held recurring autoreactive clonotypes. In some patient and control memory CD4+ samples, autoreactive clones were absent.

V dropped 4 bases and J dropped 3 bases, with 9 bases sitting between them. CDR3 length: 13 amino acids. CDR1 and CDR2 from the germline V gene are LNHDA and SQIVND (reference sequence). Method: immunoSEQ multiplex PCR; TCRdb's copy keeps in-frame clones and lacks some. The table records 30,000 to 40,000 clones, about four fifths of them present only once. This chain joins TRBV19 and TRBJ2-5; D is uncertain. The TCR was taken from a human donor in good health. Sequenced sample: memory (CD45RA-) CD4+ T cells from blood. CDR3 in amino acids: CASSTYTEETQYF. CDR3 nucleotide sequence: TGTGCCAGTAGTACGTACACCGAAGAGACCCAGTACTTC.